Detailed here is one T cell receptor beta chain. The record originates from a study of blood T cell repertoires in COVID-19. Study summary: The analysed material was cDNA or gDNA that came from T cells, B-cell-depleted T cells, or PBMCs.

Original processing methods: Estimation of nucleated cell counts was performed using reference gene primer amplification. Libraries were prepared by immunoSEQ multiplex PCR; TCRdb keeps only in-frame clonotypes and omits some of them. V and J calls plus clone size are reproduced from that table; the DNA served to infer D and trimming. The sample records 120,000 to 150,000 clones, roughly 78% being singletons. There are 16 residues in the CDR3. Germline V CDR1 and CDR2: GTSNPN, SVGIG (reference sequence). Trimming took 0 bases from V and 1 from J, leaving 15 bases between them. The chain uses TRBV30 and TRBJ1-2; D unclear. Sequencing input: peripheral blood. The TCR comes from a man in his sixties with acute or convalescent COVID-19. In DNA form, the CDR3 reads TGTGCCTGGAGTGTACGGGCAGGACTCATTAACTATGGCTACACCTTC. Its protein is CAWSVRAGLINYGYTF.